What follows describes a single TCR beta chain. The data are from a study of blood T cell repertoires in COVID-19. Study background: Sample material is recorded as cDNA or gDNA derived from T cells, B-cell-depleted T cells, or PBMCs.

Authors' methods: Reference gene primer amplification gave nucleated cell count estimates. The repertoire was sequenced with immunoSEQ multiplex PCR; TCRdb's copy has only in-frame clones and lacks some. D and trimming come from the DNA, and the V and J calls and clone size come from that table. The data hold roughly 81,000 clones, with around 85% observed a single time. The CDR3 extends over 16 amino acids. J gave up 2 bases and V 4 bases, and 9 bases lay outside the gene matches. The germline CDR1 and CDR2 sequences are KGHSH and LQKENI. The rearrangement uses TRBV18 and TRBJ2-7; TRBD1 aligns across 9 bases. The origin of this receptor is a woman older than 75 with COVID-19, enrolled during active disease. Material: peripheral blood. This chain's CDR3 is CASSLGTGWSTYEQYF. The CDR3, as DNA: TGTGCCAGCTCACTCGGGACAGGGTGGTCAACCTACGAGCAGTACTTC.